These 3 T cell receptor beta chains were all obtained from the same sample, sequenced in a study of OX40 agonist ivuxolimab in advanced cancers. The data were produced by immunoSEQ multiplex PCR, yet TCRdb's version contains in-frame clones alone and is incomplete. The sample contains about 100,000 clones, just over 90% of which appear only once. The specimen comprised CD4+ or CD8+ T cells sorted from blood, sampled in a trial of the OX40 agonist ivuxolimab. Receptors originate from an adult with an advanced solid tumor such as melanoma, head and neck, liver or kidney cancer.

The rearrangement uses TRBV5-6 and TRBJ2-7; a weak D match, TRBD2 (5 bases). Trimming took off 4 bases at V and 0 bases at J, with 17 bases between the two ends. The CDR3 has 16 amino acids. Germline V gene data show CDR1 as SGHDT and CDR2 as YYEEEE. Here the CDR3 reads CASSRRLKGSSYEQYF. CDR3 nucleotide sequence: TGTGCCAGCAGCAGACGACTTAAAGGGAGCTCCTACGAGCAGTACTTC. Looking up the rest from reference TRBV5-6 and TRBJ2-7 gives the full variable domain: DAGVTQSPTHLIKTRGQQVTLRCSPKSGHDTVSWYQQALGQGPQFIFQYYEEEERQRGNFPDRFSGHQFPNYSSELNVNALLLGDSALYLCASSRRLKGSSYEQYFGPGTRLTVT.

The V gene is TRBV6-1, the J gene TRBJ2-2; D is ambiguous. This CDR3 has 15 residues. Trimming pared 5 bases from V and 1 base from J, leaving 11 bases between. From germline, CDR1 is MNHNS and CDR2 SASEGT. CDR3 sequence (DNA): TGTGCCAGCAGTAATTACCTCATGAACACCGGGGAGCTGTTTTTT. Residues: CASSNYLMNTGELFF.

The rearrangement uses TRBV27 and TRBJ2-1; 7 nucleotides align to TRBD2. The CDR3 is 17 amino acids. V lost 11 bases, J lost 1 base, and 17 bases stayed unmatched. The germline V gene encodes CDR1 MNHEY and CDR2 SMNVEV (reference sequence). CDR3 nucleotides: TGTGCCGGGGGGTGGAAGTACAAGCGGGAATCCTACAATGAGCAGTTCTTC. Translating it yields CAGGWKYKRESYNEQFF.